A single sample is the source of the 10 T cell receptor beta chains below, sequenced in a study of T cells expressing NK-cell markers. Reprocessing the 5' RACE reads, TCRdb reports a single entry for every CDR3 protein and omits DNA. This table lists roughly 180,000 distinct CDR3 sequences. The sample taken for sequencing was blood T cells: a sorted CD56 or NKG2C T cell subset, CD4+ or CD8+ T cells, or bulk PBMC T cells (not recorded which). The receptors shown here come from a man aged 18 to 69 in good health.

The chain employs TRBV7-6 and TRBJ1-1. Germline V gene lookup returns CDR1 SGHVS and CDR2 FNYEAQ. This CDR3 comprises 17 residues. The CDR3 is CASSLEVVGTANTEAFF. Combining the CDR3 with reference TRBV7-6 and TRBJ1-1 gives the whole variable domain GAGVSQSPRYKVTKRGQDVALRCDPISGHVSLYWYRQALGQGPEFLTYFNYEAQQDKSGLPNDRFSAERPEGSISTLTIQRTEQRDSAMYRCASSLEVVGTANTEAFFGQGTRLTVV.

V and J are TRBV4-2 and TRBJ2-5; TCRdb selects TRBD2, and the lack of DNA leaves this call unchecked. The V gene's germline CDR1 is LGHNA and CDR2 YNFKEQ. The CDR3 spans 16 residues. The CDR3: CASSYSSGGGAETQYF.

The chain employs TRBV20-1 and TRBJ2-7; the D call of TRBD1 rests on TCRdb alone, since no DNA is present to check it. The CDR3 spans 14 residues. Germline-derived CDR1 and CDR2 are DFQATT and SNEGSKA (reference sequence). This CDR3 is CSATDRTSSYEQYF.

The gene calls are TRBV12-3 or TRBV12-4 and TRBJ1-4. This CDR3 region has 15 residues. This CDR3 reads CASSLLGASNEKLFF.

V is TRBV20-1 and J is TRBJ2-7; no DNA is available, so the TRBD2 call from TCRdb remains unchecked. The CDR3 length is 15 residues. In germline, CDR1 is DFQATT, CDR2 SNEGSKA (reference sequence). The CDR3 sequence is CSARGSGQRSYEQYF.

The chain joins TRBV28 to TRBJ2-2; the TRBD2 assignment by TCRdb is unverifiable without DNA. Germline CDR1 reads MDHEN; CDR2 reads SYDVKM. CDR3 length: 18 amino acids. The CDR3 reads CASNIMGTARKGPGELFF.

The chain has TRBV11-2 and TRBJ2-7; TCRdb's D gene call, TRBD2, goes unchecked for lack of DNA. The CDR3 loop spans 16 amino acids. Germline CDR1 SGHAT, CDR2 FQNNGV. The CDR3 protein is CASSLVLAGSTYEQYF.

V and J are TRBV6-2 or TRBV6-3 and TRBJ1-5; TCRdb reports TRBD1, a call that lacks DNA to check it against. The germline CDR1 and CDR2 sequences are MNHEY and SVGEGT. CDR3 length: 13 amino acids. The CDR3 sequence is CASTGGDLQPQHF.

The chain combines TRBV19 with TRBJ2-3; TCRdb picks TRBD2, but there is no DNA to check that call. Germline assignment: CDR1 LNHDA and CDR2 SQIVND (reference sequence). This CDR3 spans 16 amino acids. CDR3 region: CASSIEGTSYADTQYF.

The CDR3: CASSSRDMAGELFF. The chain links TRBV7-3 to TRBJ2-2; checking the TCRdb D call of TRBD1 is not possible without DNA. Germline lookup yields CDR1 SGHTA and CDR2 FQGTGA. The CDR3 sequence is 14 residues long.